The 30 T cell receptor beta chains listed next were all sequenced from one sample in a study of blood T cell repertoires in COVID-19. Assay used: immunoSEQ multiplex PCR; TCRdb lists only in-frame clones, some missing. In the table there are 300,000 to 350,000 clones, about nine tenths of which are singletons. The sample comprised peripheral blood. These receptors were collected from a man aged 18 to 30 with active or convalescent COVID-19.

The chain has TRBV18 and TRBJ2-1; 8 bases are a match to TRBD1. V lost 6 bases and J lost 4; bases outside the gene matches: 8. Germline CDR1 reads KGHSH; CDR2 reads LQKENI. The CDR3 is 15 amino acids. CDR3 DNA: TGTGCCAGCTCTCGGGACAGGCCGAAATACAATGAGCAGTTCTTC. Translated, it gives CASSRDRPKYNEQFF.

The chain carries TRBV29-1 and TRBJ2-6, with a tentative D call TRBD1 (6 bases). Trimming took 5 bases from V and 1 from J, leaving 24 bases between them. The CDR3 runs 19 residues. Germline assignment: CDR1 SQVTM and CDR2 ANQGSEA. CDR3: CSVLLPSGTQISGANVLTF. The CDR3 DNA reads TGCAGCGTTCTCCTGCCTTCCGGGACACAAATTTCTGGGGCCAACGTCCTGACTTTC.

For this clone: The same CDR3 is also encoded by other DNA sequences in this sample. CDR3 in amino acids: CASSLGQGGYEQYF. CDR3 coding DNA: TGTGCCAGCAGCTTAGGACAGGGCGGTTACGAGCAGTACTTC. The gene calls are TRBV11-2 and TRBJ2-7; 7 bases fit TRBD1. The length of the CDR3 is 14 residues. The trim removed 1 base at V and 4 bases at J, leaving 4 bases unmatched. Germline V gene sequence: CDR1 SGHAT, CDR2 FQNNGV.

The chain combines TRBV27 with TRBJ1-1, with a weak D call TRBD1 (6 bases). CDR1 is MNHEY, CDR2 SMNVEV, per germline (reference sequence). Trimming took 1 base from V and 4 from J, leaving 10 bases between them. The CDR3 is 14 amino acids. The CDR3 sequence: CASSLYRGGTEAFF. CDR3 DNA: TGTGCCAGCAGTTTATACCGAGGGGGCACTGAAGCTTTCTTT.

The chain couples TRBV19 to TRBJ2-2; 8 bases match TRBD1. Trimming at V came to 7 bases and at J to 0 bases, leaving 16 bases not matched to a gene. This CDR3 region has 19 residues. CDR1 LNHDA and CDR2 SQIVND come from the germline V gene (reference sequence). This CDR3 is CASTVRDRKGRANTGELFF. In DNA, the CDR3 is TGTGCCAGTACGGTCCGGGACAGGAAGGGTCGGGCGAACACCGGGGAGCTGTTTTTT. Full variable domain (rest looked up from reference TRBV19 and TRBJ2-2): DGGITQSPKYLFRKEGQNVTLSCEQNLNHDAMYWYRQDPGQGLRLIYYSQIVNDFQKGDIAEGYSVSREKKESFPLTVTSAQKNPTAFYLCASTVRDRKGRANTGELFFGEGSRLTVL.

The chain couples TRBV14 to TRBJ2-1; 12 bases align to TRBD2. Germline values: CDR1 SGHDN, CDR2 FVKESK. This CDR3 has 19 amino acids. The J segment lost 0 bases and the V segment lost 2 bases, leaving 8 bases of the junction unmatched. The CDR3 sequence is CASSQTSGGFLSSYNEQFF. The CDR3 nucleotides are TGTGCCAGCAGCCAAACTAGCGGGGGGTTCCTTAGCTCCTACAATGAGCAGTTCTTC.

This chain joins TRBV2 and TRBJ2-7, with 11 bases fitting TRBD1. The length of the CDR3 is 15 residues. Per germline, CDR1 SNHLY and CDR2 FYNNEI. J was trimmed by 2 bases and V by 8 bases; bases with no gene match: 8. This chain's CDR3 is CASGTDRGRTYEQYF. DNA of the CDR3: TGTGCCAGCGGAACGGACAGGGGGCGTACCTACGAGCAGTACTTC.

This clone has only one observation. The V call is TRBV29-1, the J call TRBJ2-5, with 15 nucleotides matching TRBD2. V shed 5 bases, J shed 5 bases, and the junction held 6 bases outside the gene matches. The CDR3 extends over 15 amino acids. Germline loops: CDR1 SQVTM, CDR2 ANQGSEA. CDR3 in amino acids: CSVTLGTSGRETQYF. Written as DNA, the CDR3 is TGCAGCGTTACTCTGGGGACTAGCGGGAGGGAGACCCAGTACTTC.

The CDR3 sequence: CASSLGGQGINQPQHF. CDR3 DNA: TGTGCCAGCAGCTTAGGTGGACAGGGAATCAATCAGCCCCAGCATTTT. The chain carries TRBV7-9 and TRBJ1-5; 8 nucleotides line up with TRBD1. J gave up 3 bases and V 1 base, and 5 bases lay outside the gene matches. Germline loops: CDR1 SEHNR, CDR2 FQNEAQ (reference sequence). The CDR3 runs to 16 residues.

The rearrangement links TRBV19 to TRBJ2-7, with 11 bases that match TRBD1. There are 14 residues in the CDR3. The J segment lost 7 bases and the V segment lost 5 bases, leaving 7 bases of the junction unmatched. Germline loops: CDR1 LNHDA, CDR2 SQIVND (reference sequence). The CDR3 is CASSHRTGGGEQYF. Written as DNA, the CDR3 is TGTGCCAGTAGTCACAGGACAGGGGGCGGTGAGCAGTACTTC.

The chain couples TRBV3-1 (or the pseudogene TRBV3-2) to TRBJ2-1, with TRBD2 matching 13 bases. The CDR3 length is 18 residues. Per germline, CDR1 LGHDT and CDR2 YNNKEL (reference sequence). Trimming removed 0 bases from V and 3 bases from J; junction bases left unmatched: 5. CDR3 residues: CASSQDPRTSGSYNEQFF. DNA of the CDR3: TGTGCCAGCAGCCAAGATCCCCGGACTAGCGGGAGCTACAATGAGCAGTTCTTC.

This CDR3 reads CASSLRILGDEQYF. As DNA, the CDR3 is TGTGCCAGCAGTCTTCGAATTCTAGGGGACGAGCAGTACTTC. The gene calls are TRBV3-1 (or the pseudogene TRBV3-2) and TRBJ2-7, with D possibly TRBD1 on 5 matching bases. CDR1 and CDR2 (germline): LGHDT, YNNKEL (reference sequence). The CDR3 is 14 residues long. Trimming pared 6 bases from V and 5 bases from J, leaving 17 bases between.

This rearrangement joins TRBV24-1 to TRBJ2-3, with D uncertain. V was clipped by 0 bases and J by 5 bases, with 5 bases between them. The CDR3 spans 13 residues. In germline, CDR1 is KGHDR, CDR2 SFDVKD. CDR3 sequence reads: CATSDLGLDTQYF. In nucleotides, the CDR3 is TGTGCCACCAGTGATTTGGGGCTAGATACGCAGTATTTT.

The chain recombines TRBV5-1 with TRBJ2-2; D possibly corresponds to TRBD1 (6 bases). Trimming removed 3 bases from V and 1 base from J, with 16 bases in between. The CDR3 runs 17 residues. The germline gives CDR1 SGHRS, CDR2 YFSETQ. The CDR3 sequence is CASSWIVRGENTGELFF. The DNA of the CDR3 is TGCGCCAGCAGCTGGATAGTCAGGGGCGAGAACACCGGGGAGCTGTTTTTT. The full variable domain, its missing parts supplied by reference TRBV5-1 and TRBJ2-2, is KAGVTQTPRYLIKTRGQQVTLSCSPISGHRSVSWYQQTPGQGLQFLFEYFSETQRNKGNFPGRFSGRQFSNSRSEMNVSTLELGDSALYLCASSWIVRGENTGELFFGEGSRLTVL.

This chain joins TRBV15 and TRBJ2-1, with a weak D call TRBD1 (5 bases). CDR1 and CDR2 (germline): LNHNV, YYDKDF (reference sequence). The ends were cut back, 4 bases at V and 8 bases at J, with 15 bases in the middle. This CDR3 spans 14 amino acids. The CDR3 coding sequence is TGTGCCACCAGCAAGGAAACCCGCAGGGATGAGCAGTTCTTC. Translated: CATSKETRRDEQFF.

The V gene is TRBV4-3, the J gene TRBJ2-5, with 8 bases fitting TRBD2. Germline lookup yields CDR1 LGHNA and CDR2 YSLEER. The V segment lost 1 base and the J segment 5 bases; nucleotides outside the gene matches: 15. This CDR3 has 18 amino acids. In nucleotides, the CDR3 is TGCGCCAGCAGCCAAGGAACCGGGGGGGGATTTTTTATGGAGACCCAGTACTTC. Translation gives CASSQGTGGGFFMETQYF.

This clone was seen a few times. The chain is built from TRBV28 and TRBJ2-7; 7 bases are a match to TRBD1. The J segment lost 7 bases and the V segment lost 7 bases, leaving 7 bases of the junction unmatched. Germline V gene sequence: CDR1 MDHEN, CDR2 SYDVKM. The CDR3 loop spans 12 amino acids. The CDR3 nucleotides read TGTGCCAGCACCCTACTGGACAGGGAGCAGTACTTC. It translates to CASTLLDREQYF.

To note about this clone: Distinct nucleotide sequences in the sample also encode this CDR3. V usage is TRBV20-1 and J usage is TRBJ1-1; D possibly corresponds to TRBD1 (6 bases). There are 11 residues in the CDR3. Germline-derived CDR1 and CDR2 are DFQATT and SNEGSKA (reference sequence). Between the trimmed V and J ends, which lost 6 bases and 4 bases, there was a span of 9 bases. The CDR3 loop is CSARGATEAFF. The CDR3 bases are TGCAGTGCCCGGGGGGCCACTGAAGCTTTCTTT.

Details on this clone: Other DNA variants within this sample encode the same CDR3. The chain combines TRBV7-9 with TRBJ2-5; 11 bases line up with TRBD2. V was clipped by 3 bases and J by 2 bases; unmatched bases: 2. The CDR3 consists of 15 residues. CDR1 SEHNR and CDR2 FQNEAQ come from the germline V gene (reference sequence). In DNA form, the CDR3 reads TGTGCCAGCAGCTTTCTAGCGGGGGGACAAGAGACCCAGTACTTC. It translates to CASSFLAGGQETQYF.

The CDR3 DNA is TGTGCCAGCAAAGAAATCTCCCCCTCAGGGTCCACTGAAGCTTTCTTT. This codes for CASKEISPSGSTEAFF. The chain carries TRBV6-6 and TRBJ1-1, with D possibly being TRBD1 (5 bases). Trimming cost V 7 bases and J 4 bases, with 22 bases left between them. From germline, CDR1 is MNHNY and CDR2 SVGAGI (reference sequence). The CDR3 runs 16 residues.

This chain connects TRBV19 to TRBJ2-1; the match to TRBD2 covers 8 bases. This CDR3 region has 16 residues. With 5 bases clipped from V and 4 bases from J, the junction kept 10 bases outside the gene matches. Germline V lookup: CDR1 LNHDA, CDR2 SQIVND (reference sequence). CDR3 sequence reads: CASSPGLAERYNEQFF. As DNA, the CDR3 is TGTGCCAGTAGTCCCGGACTAGCAGAAAGGTACAATGAGCAGTTCTTC.

The genes are TRBV11-2 and TRBJ2-7; 7 bases line up with TRBD1. Per the germline V gene, CDR1 is SGHAT and CDR2 is FQNNGV. The CDR3 has 14 amino acids. With 5 bases clipped from V and 0 bases from J, the junction kept 4 bases outside the gene matches. As DNA, the CDR3 is TGTGCCAGCAGCCCCGACAGGGTCTCCTACGAGCAGTACTTC. Encoded protein: CASSPDRVSYEQYF.

The chain carries TRBV5-1 and TRBJ2-1; perhaps TRBD2 as D (7 bases). CDR1 is SGHRS, CDR2 YFSETQ, per germline. The CDR3 is 15 amino acids. V lost 4 bases and J lost 5, with 16 bases in between. Here the CDR3 DNA reads TGCGCCAGCAGCCGAGGGGGGGCCTCAGACAATGAGCAGTTCTTC. Its protein is CASSRGGASDNEQFF.

This rearrangement joins TRBV7-9 to TRBJ2-7, with 7 nucleotides matching TRBD1. The CDR3 loop spans 15 amino acids. Per the germline V gene, CDR1 is SEHNR and CDR2 is FQNEAQ (reference sequence). J lost 9 bases, V lost 2 bases, and 13 bases had no gene match. CDR3 in amino acids: CASSLFEGFTGAQYF. CDR3 DNA: TGTGCCAGCAGCTTATTTGAGGGGTTTACAGGGGCGCAGTACTTC.

This chain uses TRBV5-5 with TRBJ2-3, with D possibly TRBD1 on 6 matching bases. The V end was cut by 0 bases, the J end by 7 bases, with 12 bases between. Germline assignment: CDR1 SGHKS and CDR2 YYEKEE (reference sequence). The CDR3 consists of 14 residues. Here the CDR3 reads CASSLGQDSNTQYF. The DNA for the CDR3 is TGTGCCAGCAGCTTGGGACAGGATTCGAATACGCAGTATTTT.

CDR3 DNA sequence: TGCGCCAGCAGCTTGAGTGGGGGGCAGCCCCAGCATTTT. It codes for CASSLSGGQPQHF. The V gene is TRBV5-1, the J gene TRBJ1-5; tentatively, D is TRBD1 (5 bases). This CDR3 comprises 13 residues. Germline V CDR1 and CDR2: SGHRS, YFSETQ. Trimming removed 1 base from V and 7 bases from J, with 9 bases in between.

This clone was seen more than once but under ten times. V usage is TRBV18 and J usage is TRBJ1-5, with 7 bases matching TRBD1. This CDR3 contains 15 residues. The V and J ends lost 4 bases and 7 bases, in that order; junction bases with no gene match: 10. The germline V gene has CDR1 KGHSH and CDR2 LQKENI. As DNA, the CDR3 is TGTGCCAGCTCACAACTACCAGGGACAGACCAGCCCCAGCATTTT. It codes for CASSQLPGTDQPQHF.

The genes are TRBV7-6 and TRBJ2-1; 12 nucleotides line up with TRBD2. The trim removed 1 base at V and 8 bases at J, leaving 3 bases unmatched. Germline CDR1 is SGHVS and CDR2 is FNYEAQ. The CDR3 consists of 15 residues. The chain's CDR3 is CASSLGLAGADEQFF. The CDR3, as DNA: TGTGCCAGCAGCTTAGGACTAGCGGGAGCCGATGAGCAGTTCTTC.

The chain joins TRBV20-1 to TRBJ2-5, with D possibly being TRBD2 (6 bases). Germline assignment: CDR1 DFQATT and CDR2 SNEGSKA (reference sequence). V was shortened by 3 bases and J by 7 bases, with 15 bases between the two germline ends. The CDR3 loop spans 13 amino acids. DNA of the CDR3: TGCAGTGCTAGTCAGGCGCGGGATGGGACCCAGTACTTC. This sequence encodes CSASQARDGTQYF.

V usage is TRBV2 and J usage is TRBJ1-2, with 9 bases identical to TRBD1. The CDR3 extends over 14 amino acids. Losses at the gene ends were 5 bases for V and 8 bases for J; bases not matched to a gene: 9. Germline lookup yields CDR1 SNHLY and CDR2 FYNNEI. DNA for the CDR3: TGTGCCAGCAGTCGCGGGACAGGGCGGTCCGGCTACACCTTC. It translates to CASSRGTGRSGYTF.